These 2 T cell receptor beta chains were sequenced from one sample in a study of cytomegalovirus exposure and HLA in healthy donors. The study ran its PCR with 60 Vbeta and 13 Jbeta primers. The table came from immunoSEQ multiplex PCR; TCRdb's copy has only in-frame clones and leaves some out. The sample records roughly 150,000 clones, roughly 80% being singletons. Specimen: PBMCs. All receptors come from a male donor in good health and CMV-seronegative.

The chain employs TRBV29-1 and TRBJ2-7, with D possibly being TRBD1 (7 bases). Germline values: CDR1 SQVTM, CDR2 ANQGSEA. Trimming removed 3 bases at V and 1 base at J, with 13 bases between. The CDR3 spans 14 residues. The CDR3 DNA reads as TGCAGCGTTGATGGAGCAGGGGGGTCCTACGAGCAGTACTTC. It translates to CSVDGAGGSYEQYF.

The CDR3 here is CASSLVLAGATGELFF. The CDR3 DNA follows: TGTGCCAGCAGCTTGGTGCTAGCGGGAGCAACCGGGGAGCTGTTTTTT. This chain links TRBV5-4 with TRBJ2-2, with TRBD2 matching over 10 bases. CDR3 length: 16 amino acids. Germline V gene sequence: CDR1 SGHNT, CDR2 YYREEE (reference sequence). V dropped 0 bases and J dropped 5; count of bases not matched to a gene: 4.